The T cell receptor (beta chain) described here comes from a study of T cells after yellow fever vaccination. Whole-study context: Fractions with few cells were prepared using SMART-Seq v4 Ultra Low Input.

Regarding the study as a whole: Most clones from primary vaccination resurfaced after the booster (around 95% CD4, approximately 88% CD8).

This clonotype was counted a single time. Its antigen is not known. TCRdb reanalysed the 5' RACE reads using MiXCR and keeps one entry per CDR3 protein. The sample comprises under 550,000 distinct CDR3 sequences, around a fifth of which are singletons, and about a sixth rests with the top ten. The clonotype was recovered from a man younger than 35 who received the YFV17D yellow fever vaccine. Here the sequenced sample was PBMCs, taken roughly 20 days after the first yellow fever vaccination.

The CDR3 DNA sequence: TGTGCCTGGAATACAGGGGGCAGCGGGGAGCTGTTTTTT. This gives the protein CAWNTGGSGELFF. The chain couples TRBV30 to TRBJ2-2, with 9 bases aligning to TRBD1. Trimming took 4 bases from V and 7 from J; bases not matched to a gene: 4. CDR3 size: 13 residues. CDR1 and CDR2 (germline): GTSNPN, SVGIG (reference sequence).